This T cell receptor beta chain was documented in a study of T cell clonality in common variable immunodeficiency. Patients and controls were mostly of Caucasian heritage. Heparinized whole blood, about 4.5 to 9 ml, came from each donor. Clones were read by immunoSEQ multiplex PCR, and TCRdb kept only the in-frame ones, dropping some. The repertoire consists of 50,000 to 60,000 clones, none detected only once. This clone was observed many times. Its target is not known. The CDR3 extends 3 residues past the end of the read, so its final part is completed from the germline J gene. Regarding the study as a whole: CVID subjects had higher TCRbeta clonality than healthy controls, most marked in about a third. In common variable immunodeficiency, TCR beta chains reportedly carried fewer deletions and N-nucleotide insertions.

CDR3 length: 15 amino acids. V gave up 3 bases and J gave up 6 bases; unmatched junction bases: 7. The germline CDR1 and CDR2 sequences are ENHRY and SYGVKD. The receptor comes from a person aged 18-70 years in good health. Sequencing was carried out using peripheral blood mononuclear cells. The V gene is TRBV10-3, the J gene TRBJ2-1; 8 bases are shared with TRBD2. The CDR3 loop reads CAISDQAGAVNEQFF. The sequenced part of the CDR3 DNA is TGTGCCATCAGTGATCAAGCGGGAGCGGTCAATGAG.